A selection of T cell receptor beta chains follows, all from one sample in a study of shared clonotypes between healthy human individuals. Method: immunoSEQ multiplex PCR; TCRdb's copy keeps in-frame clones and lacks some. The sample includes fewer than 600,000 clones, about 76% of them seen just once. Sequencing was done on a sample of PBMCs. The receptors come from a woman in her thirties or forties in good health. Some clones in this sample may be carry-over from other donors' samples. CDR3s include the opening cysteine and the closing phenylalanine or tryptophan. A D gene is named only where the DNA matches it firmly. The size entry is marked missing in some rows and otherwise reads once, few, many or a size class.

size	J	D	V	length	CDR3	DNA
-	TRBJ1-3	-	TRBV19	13	CASRIGSGNTIYF	TGTGCCAGTAGGATAGGCTCTGGAAACACCATATATTTT
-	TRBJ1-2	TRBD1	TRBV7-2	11	CASGQGGGYTF	TGTGCCAGCGGACAGGGTGGTGGCTACACCTTC
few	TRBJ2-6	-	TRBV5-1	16	CASSLDALSGANVLTF	TGCGCCAGCAGCTTGGACGCCCTCTCTGGGGCCAACGTCCTGACTTTC
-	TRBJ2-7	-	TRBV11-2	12	CASSPLRSEQYF	TGTGCCAGCAGCCCGCTTCGGTCCGAGCAGTACTTC
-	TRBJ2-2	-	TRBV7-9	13	CASSLSDTGELFF	TGTGCCAGCAGCTTGAGCGACACCGGGGAGCTGTTTTTT
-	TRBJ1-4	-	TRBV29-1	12	CSAEGPQEKLFF	TGCAGCGCCGAGGGGCCACAGGAAAAACTGTTTTTT
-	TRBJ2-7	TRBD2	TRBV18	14	CASVPSGRAREQYF	TGTGCCAGCGTACCTAGCGGGAGGGCCCGGGAGCAGTACTTC
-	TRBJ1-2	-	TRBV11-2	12	CASSREGSGYTF	TGTGCCAGCAGCAGGGAGGGTAGCGGCTACACCTTC
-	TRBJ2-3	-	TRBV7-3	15	CASSLTGGRTDTQYF	TGTGCCAGCAGCCTCACGGGGGGCCGCACAGATACGCAGTATTTT
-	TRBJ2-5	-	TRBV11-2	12	CASKYKQETQYF	TGTGCCAGCAAATATAAACAAGAGACCCAGTACTTC
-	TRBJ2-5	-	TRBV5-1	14	CASSAGSTQETQYF	TGCGCCAGCAGCGCGGGATCCACTCAAGAGACCCAGTACTTC
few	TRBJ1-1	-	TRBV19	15	CASSPYGGEDTEAFF	TGTGCCAGTAGTCCCTATGGGGGCGAGGACACTGAAGCTTTCTTT
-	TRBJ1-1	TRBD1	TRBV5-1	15	CASSLRQGHHTEAFF	TGCGCCAGCAGCTTACGACAGGGGCATCATACTGAAGCTTTCTTT
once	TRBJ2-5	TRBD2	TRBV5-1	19	CASSQPPGLAGVDQETQYF	TGCGCCAGCAGCCAACCCCCGGGACTAGCGGGAGTAGACCAAGAGACCCAGTACTTC